These 11 T cell receptor beta chains were all obtained from the same sample, sequenced in a study of chemoradiotherapy in HPV16-positive cancers. The data were produced by immunoSEQ multiplex PCR, yet TCRdb's version contains in-frame clones alone and is incomplete. Counted here are about 16,000 clones, about three quarters occurring once; the ten biggest clones make up 7% to 9%. Material: tumor tissue, obtained from a patient who underwent chemoradiotherapy. The origin of the receptors is a human donor with HPV-associated anogenital cancer.

The CDR3 region has the DNA TGCGCCAGCAGCCCGGACTCGGACAACTCCTACGAGCAGTACTTC. Protein product: CASSPDSDNSYEQYF. This chain uses TRBV5-1 with TRBJ2-7; D is perhaps TRBD1 or TRBD2 (5 bases each). The CDR3 contains 15 residues. The V end was cut by 4 bases, the J end by 0 bases, with 14 bases between. The germline V gene has CDR1 SGHRS and CDR2 YFSETQ.

The V and J genes are TRBV2 and TRBJ1-5; maybe TRBD1 (6 bases). The CDR3 sequence is 14 residues long. Germline CDR1 is SNHLY and CDR2 is FYNNEI. V lost 7 bases and J lost 6, with 16 bases in between. Written as DNA, the CDR3 is TGTGCCAGCACCCCTGGCGGGGGCGGTCAGCCCCAGCATTTT. It codes for CASTPGGGGQPQHF.

As DNA, the CDR3 is TGTGCCAGCAGCCCAACCGCCACAGGATATGGCTACACCTTC. It yields the protein CASSPTATGYGYTF. The rearrangement links TRBV11-2 to TRBJ1-2, with TRBD1 as a possible D gene (5 bases). Germline V gives CDR1 SGHAT, CDR2 FQNNGV. This CDR3 is 14 amino acids long. The V gene lost 5 bases and the J gene lost 5 bases, with 15 bases spanning the gap.

This clone was picked up one time. This chain uses TRBV6-1 with TRBJ2-3, with D unresolved. V lost 1 base and J 2 bases, leaving 10 bases between the germline ends. The CDR3 has 15 amino acids. Germline values: CDR1 MNHNS, CDR2 SASEGT. The chain's CDR3 is CASSEGNSPTDTQYF. The CDR3 DNA is TGTGCCAGCAGTGAAGGGAACAGCCCCACAGATACGCAGTATTTT.

This clone came up once. The CDR3 is CASSLAGNSYEQYF. CDR3 DNA: TGTGCCAGCAGCTTAGCAGGGAATTCCTACGAGCAGTACTTC. The chain has TRBV11-2 and TRBJ2-7; maybe TRBD1 (5 bases). There are 14 residues in the CDR3. The ends were cut back, 1 base at V and 1 base at J, with 8 bases in the middle. CDR1 is SGHAT, CDR2 FQNNGV, per germline.

V and J are TRBV11-2 and TRBJ2-5; D is undetermined. The CDR3 is 14 amino acids. V lost 2 bases to trimming and J lost 0 bases, with 7 bases between them. CDR1 is SGHAT, CDR2 FQNNGV, per germline. CDR3 nucleotides: TGTGCCAGCAGCTTATCGGCTTACCAAGAGACCCAGTACTTC. Translation gives CASSLSAYQETQYF.

This clone was seen a handful of times. This sequence joins TRBV18 and TRBJ2-3; either TRBD1 or TRBD2 may fit D (6 bases each). This CDR3 spans 16 amino acids. In germline, CDR1 is KGHSH, CDR2 LQKENI. With 3 bases removed from V and 0 bases from J, the gap between germline ends came to 13 bases. CDR3 sequence: CASSPVGGPSTDTQYF. Written as DNA, the CDR3 is TGTGCCAGCTCACCGGTGGGGGGCCCTAGCACAGATACGCAGTATTTT.

This chain connects TRBV30 to TRBJ1-6; 7 bases map to TRBD1. Germline V gene data show CDR1 as GTSNPN and CDR2 as SVGIG (reference sequence). This CDR3 has 14 residues. The V and J ends lost 3 bases and 10 bases, in that order; junction bases with no gene match: 9. CDR3 in amino acids: CAWRWDSLGSPLHF. The CDR3 DNA reads as TGTGCCTGGAGGTGGGACAGTTTGGGGTCACCCCTCCACTTT. The full variable domain, with the rest looked up from reference TRBV30 and TRBJ1-6, is SQTIHQWPATLVQPVGSPLSLECTVEGTSNPNLYWYRQAAGRGLQLLFYSVGIGQISSEVPQNLSASRPQDRQFILSSKKLLLSDSGFYLCAWRWDSLGSPLHFGNGTRLTVT.

The chain carries TRBV6-5 and TRBJ2-2; no clear D. CDR1 is MNHEY, CDR2 SVGAGI, per germline. The CDR3 runs 14 residues. Trimming left V 7 bases short and J 0 bases short, with 9 bases between. The CDR3 nucleotides read TGTGCCAGCAATATAGGCCCGAACACCGGGGAGCTGTTTTTT. This encodes CASNIGPNTGELFF.

This clone has only a few counts. This sequence joins TRBV6-1 and TRBJ2-1; the match to TRBD2 covers 8 bases. Germline CDR1 is MNHNS and CDR2 is SASEGT. The CDR3 sequence is 15 residues long. The ends lost 4 bases at V and 5 bases at J; junction bases unmatched: 7. CDR3 residues: CASSVSGSFHNEQFF. CDR3 nucleotide sequence: TGTGCCAGCAGTGTGAGCGGGAGCTTCCACAATGAGCAGTTCTTC.

This clone was seen more than once but under ten times. This chain connects TRBV6-5 to TRBJ1-1; unclear D gene. Trimming shortened V by 7 bases and J by 8 bases, and 14 bases separated the two germline ends. This CDR3 is 12 amino acids long. CDR1 MNHEY and CDR2 SVGAGI come from the germline V gene. The CDR3 DNA reads TGTGCCAGCACCGACCGGACGGCGGAAGCTTTCTTT. Translation gives CASTDRTAEAFF.